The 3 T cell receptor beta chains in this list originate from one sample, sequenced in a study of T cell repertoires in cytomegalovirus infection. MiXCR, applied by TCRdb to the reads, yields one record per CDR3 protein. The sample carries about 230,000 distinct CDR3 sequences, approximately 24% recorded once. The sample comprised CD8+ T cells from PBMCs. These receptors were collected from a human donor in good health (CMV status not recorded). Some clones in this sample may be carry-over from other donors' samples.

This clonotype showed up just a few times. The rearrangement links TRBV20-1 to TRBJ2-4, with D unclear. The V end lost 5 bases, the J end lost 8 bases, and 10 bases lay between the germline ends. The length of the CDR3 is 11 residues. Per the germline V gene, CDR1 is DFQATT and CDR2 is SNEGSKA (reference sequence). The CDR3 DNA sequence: TGCAGTGCTGGTGGCTCTGACATTCAGTACTTC. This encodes CSAGGSDIQYF.

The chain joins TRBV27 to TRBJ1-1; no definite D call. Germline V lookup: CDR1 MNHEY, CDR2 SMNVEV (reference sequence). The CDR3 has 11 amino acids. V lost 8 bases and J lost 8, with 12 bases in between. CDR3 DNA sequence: TGTGCCAGCCTAGGACGGAGCGAAGCTTTCTTT. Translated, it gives CASLGRSEAFF.

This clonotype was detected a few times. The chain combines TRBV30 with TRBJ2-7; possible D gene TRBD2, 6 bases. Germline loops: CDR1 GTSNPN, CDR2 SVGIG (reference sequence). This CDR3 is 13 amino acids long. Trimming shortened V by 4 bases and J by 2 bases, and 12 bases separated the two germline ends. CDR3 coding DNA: TGTGCCTGGACTTGGGGGGACCCCTACGAGCAGTACTTC. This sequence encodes CAWTWGDPYEQYF.